Described below is a single T cell receptor beta chain sequence and its context. Via MiXCR, TCRdb re-called the 5' RACE reads, giving one row per CDR3 protein. The table lists about 510,000 distinct CDR3 sequences, around a fifth of them singletons. Germline values: CDR1 ENHRY, CDR2 SYGVKD. V lost 7 bases, J lost 4 bases, and 7 bases stayed unmatched. This CDR3 has 14 residues. The data originate from a study of T cells after yellow fever vaccination. This sequence was found in a man aged 18 to 30 who received the YFV17D yellow fever vaccine. This rearrangement joins TRBV10-3 to TRBJ2-1; 7 nucleotides line up with TRBD1. The source was PBMCs, collected roughly 20 days after the first yellow fever vaccination. The CDR3 DNA sequence: TGTGCCATCACCCGGGACAGCGCATACAATGAGCAGTTCTTC. Its translation: CAITRDSAYNEQFF.